The 30 T cell receptor beta chains below were found in one sample sequenced in a study of shared clonotypes between healthy human individuals. Sequencing was performed with immunoSEQ multiplex PCR; in TCRdb, only in-frame clones are kept and a portion is missing. The sample lists a few hundred thousand clones; around 97% were seen once. Sequencing was done on a sample of naive CD4+ T cells sorted from blood. The sample's subset: CD45RA+ positively selected. These receptors originate from a woman in her twenties or thirties in good health.

V is TRBV5-1 and J is TRBJ1-6; D gene ambiguous. V was trimmed by 1 base and J by 5 bases, leaving 13 bases between them. Germline values: CDR1 SGHRS, CDR2 YFSETQ. This CDR3 spans 16 amino acids. The DNA for the CDR3 is TGCGCCAGCAGCTTGTGGACGGGCCTGGATAATTCACCCCTCCACTTT. It codes for CASSLWTGLDNSPLHF.

The chain combines TRBV27 with TRBJ2-3, with 10 bases aligning to TRBD2. The CDR3 totals 15 residues. With V trimmed by 5 bases and J by 3 bases, 5 bases remained unmatched. CDR1 and CDR2 from the germline V gene are MNHEY and SMNVEV (reference sequence). The CDR3 reads CASSALAGPTDTQYF. The CDR3 DNA reads TGTGCCAGCAGTGCACTAGCGGGACCAACAGATACGCAGTATTTT.

This rearrangement joins TRBV28 to TRBJ1-5; 10 bases align to TRBD1. This CDR3 is built from 15 residues. The V and J ends lost 5 bases and 4 bases, in that order; junction bases with no gene match: 5. The germline gives CDR1 MDHEN, CDR2 SYDVKM. The CDR3 sequence: CASSRQGARNQPQHF. CDR3 nucleotides: TGTGCCAGCAGTCGACAGGGGGCGCGGAATCAGCCCCAGCATTTT. The full variable domain, in which reference TRBV28 and TRBJ1-5 provide the parts outside the CDR3, is DVKVTQSSRYLVKRTGEKVFLECVQDMDHENMFWYRQDPGLGLRLIYFSYDVKMKEKGDIPEGYSVSREKKERFSLILESASTNQTSMYLCASSRQGARNQPQHFGDGTRLSIL.

The table lists this clone with a count of one. The rearrangement joins TRBV11-2 to TRBJ2-7; TRBD1 agrees at 8 bases. From germline, CDR1 is SGHAT and CDR2 FQNNGV. The CDR3 is 14 amino acids. After removal of 5 bases from V and 4 bases from J, the junction contained 7 bases not matched to a gene. The CDR3: CASSLRDRGYEQYF. As DNA, the CDR3 is TGTGCCAGCAGCCTCCGTGACAGGGGTTACGAGCAGTACTTC.

The V call is TRBV28, the J call TRBJ2-1; 10 bases agree with TRBD2. The V gene's germline CDR1 is MDHEN and CDR2 SYDVKM. The ends lost 8 bases at V and 0 bases at J; junction bases unmatched: 7. The CDR3 runs 16 residues. CDR3 bases: TGTGCCAGCCGGGGGGCTAGCGGGAGCTCCTACAATGAGCAGTTCTTC. It yields the protein CASRGASGSSYNEQFF.

This chain connects TRBV5-1 to TRBJ2-1, with TRBD2 matching 7 bases. This CDR3 has 16 residues. V shed 4 bases and J 0 bases; nucleotides not matched to a gene: 7. Looked up from germline, CDR1 is SGHRS and CDR2 is YFSETQ. The CDR3 protein is CASSEASGGSYNEQFF. For the CDR3, the DNA is TGCGCCAGCAGCGAAGCTAGCGGAGGCTCCTACAATGAGCAGTTCTTC.

The chain links TRBV5-6 to TRBJ2-7, with 7 bases lining up with TRBD2. Germline values: CDR1 SGHDT, CDR2 YYEEEE. V gave up 2 bases and J gave up 9 bases; unmatched junction bases: 11. This CDR3 has 14 amino acids. CDR3 sequence: CASSFFAREVVQYF. The DNA of the CDR3 is TGTGCCAGCAGCTTTTTTGCCCGGGAGGTCGTGCAGTACTTC.

The chain combines TRBV5-1 with TRBJ2-1; no clear D gene. This CDR3 has 14 residues. Between the trimmed V and J ends, which lost 2 bases and 5 bases, there was a span of 11 bases. Per germline, CDR1 SGHRS and CDR2 YFSETQ. CDR3 amino acids: CASSFGTVNNEQFF. In nucleotides, the CDR3 is TGCGCCAGCAGCTTCGGCACAGTCAACAATGAGCAGTTCTTC.

This clone was counted once. This chain's CDR3 is CASSLSAGLAGVWDYNEQFF. The DNA for the CDR3 is TGTGCCAGCAGTTTAAGCGCGGGGCTAGCGGGAGTTTGGGACTACAATGAGCAGTTCTTC. The rearrangement joins TRBV28 to TRBJ2-1, with 10 bases that match TRBD2. CDR1 and CDR2 (germline): MDHEN, SYDVKM. J was trimmed by 3 bases and V by 2 bases; bases with no gene match: 16. The CDR3 is made up of 20 amino acids.

The chain recombines TRBV27 with TRBJ2-7; D possibly corresponds to TRBD1 (6 bases). The CDR3 is 15 amino acids. Looked up from germline, CDR1 is MNHEY and CDR2 is SMNVEV (reference sequence). V lost 3 bases and J lost 0, with 12 bases in between. The CDR3 bases are TGTGCCAGCAGTTTTTGGACAGCTCCCTCCTACGAGCAGTACTTC. It encodes CASSFWTAPSYEQYF.

The rearrangement uses TRBV28 and TRBJ1-5; D gene uncertain. V was trimmed by 6 bases and J by 9 bases, leaving 18 bases between them. Germline CDR1 is MDHEN and CDR2 is SYDVKM. CDR3 size: 14 residues. The CDR3 region is CASSPRAGEWPQHF. Written as DNA, the CDR3 is TGTGCCAGCAGCCCCCGTGCGGGTGAGTGGCCCCAGCATTTT.

V is TRBV5-1 and J is TRBJ2-7, with TRBD2 matching over 7 bases. The CDR3 has 14 amino acids. Germline trimming cut 4 bases from V and 2 bases from J; bases unmatched to any gene: 6. Germline V gene sequence: CDR1 SGHRS, CDR2 YFSETQ. This chain's CDR3 is CASSPGTNTYEQYF. In DNA form, the CDR3 reads TGCGCCAGCAGCCCGGGGACTAATACCTACGAGCAGTACTTC.

The J gene is TRBJ2-5, the V gene TRBV9; the D gene is possibly TRBD2 (5 bases). The ends were cut back, 0 bases at V and 4 bases at J, with 7 bases in the middle. The CDR3 covers 13 residues. From germline, CDR1 is SGDLS and CDR2 YYNGEE. The CDR3 DNA is TGTGCCAGCAGCGTAGATGAGGGAGAGACCCAGTACTTC. This codes for CASSVDEGETQYF. The full variable domain, with the rest looked up from reference TRBV9 and TRBJ2-5, is DSGVTQTPKHLITATGQRVTLRCSPRSGDLSVYWYQQSLDQGLQFLIQYYNGEERAKGNILERFSAQQFPDLHSELNLSSLELGDSALYFCASSVDEGETQYFGPGTRLLVL.

The rearrangement uses TRBV27 and TRBJ2-3; TRBD1 might be the D (6 bases). The CDR3 has 14 amino acids. V gave up 3 bases and J gave up 5 bases, with 12 bases separating them. Germline loops: CDR1 MNHEY, CDR2 SMNVEV (reference sequence). The DNA of the CDR3 is TGTGCCAGCAGTTTGATGGGGGCTGTAGATACGCAGTATTTT. It yields the protein CASSLMGAVDTQYF.

In DNA, the CDR3 is TGTGCCAGTAGGGACAGGGGGCGTGAGACCCAGTACTTC. Its translation is CASRDRGRETQYF. V gene TRBV19 combines with J gene TRBJ2-5, with 11 bases aligning to TRBD1. The J segment lost 5 bases and the V segment lost 6 bases, leaving 2 bases of the junction unmatched. The CDR3 loop spans 13 amino acids. CDR1 and CDR2 from the germline V gene are LNHDA and SQIVND (reference sequence).

This chain connects TRBV27 to TRBJ2-7; TRBD2 matches at 7 bases. The trim removed 2 bases at V and 4 bases at J, leaving 8 bases unmatched. Per the germline V gene, CDR1 is MNHEY and CDR2 is SMNVEV (reference sequence). The CDR3 consists of 15 residues. In nucleotides, the CDR3 is TGTGCCAGCAGTTTAGGCGGGGGTGGACTTTACGAGCAGTACTTC. It translates to CASSLGGGGLYEQYF.

This clone has a single count. The chain joins TRBV28 to TRBJ2-3; D unclear. Trimming stripped 6 bases from V and 4 bases from J, with 8 bases between. The V gene's germline CDR1 is MDHEN and CDR2 SYDVKM. The CDR3 extends over 12 amino acids. CDR3 nucleotide sequence: TGTGCCAGCAGCTTCCCGGCAGATACGCAGTATTTT. This sequence encodes CASSFPADTQYF. Full variable domain (missing parts from reference TRBV28 and TRBJ2-3): DVKVTQSSRYLVKRTGEKVFLECVQDMDHENMFWYRQDPGLGLRLIYFSYDVKMKEKGDIPEGYSVSREKKERFSLILESASTNQTSMYLCASSFPADTQYFGPGTRLTVL.

V gene TRBV29-1 combines with J gene TRBJ2-1; no reliable D call. The germline V and J ends were trimmed by 6 bases and 0 bases, with 12 bases remaining between them. The CDR3 contains 14 residues. Germline loops: CDR1 SQVTM, CDR2 ANQGSEA. Here the CDR3 reads CSVIPPSSYNEQFF. The CDR3 coding sequence is TGCAGCGTAATCCCTCCGAGCTCCTACAATGAGCAGTTCTTC.

The V and J genes are TRBV28 and TRBJ2-2; D is ambiguous. V was cut by 8 bases and J by 0 bases, with 7 bases left in between. The CDR3 extends over 13 amino acids. Germline V gene data show CDR1 as MDHEN and CDR2 as SYDVKM. The CDR3 coding sequence is TGTGCCAGCCTGGACCCGAACACCGGGGAGCTGTTTTTT. The encoded protein is CASLDPNTGELFF. The variable domain in full, completed from reference TRBV28 and TRBJ2-2, reads DVKVTQSSRYLVKRTGEKVFLECVQDMDHENMFWYRQDPGLGLRLIYFSYDVKMKEKGDIPEGYSVSREKKERFSLILESASTNQTSMYLCASLDPNTGELFFGEGSRLTVL.

The chain joins TRBV11-3 to TRBJ2-2, with D possibly matching TRBD2 (5 bases). CDR1 is SGHNT and CDR2 is YENEEA in the germline V gene. This CDR3 has 16 residues. The ends were cut back, 1 base at V and 1 base at J, with 10 bases in the middle. DNA for the CDR3: TGTGCCAGCAGCTTAGTTTTCGGGGAGAACACCGGGGAGCTGTTTTTT. Protein product: CASSLVFGENTGELFF.

In its sample, this clone was seen once. The rearrangement joins TRBV21-1 to TRBJ1-6. TRBV21-1 is annotated as a pseudogene. This CDR3 is built from 17 residues. The CDR3 DNA reads TGTGCCAGCAGCAAAGGGGAACGCCTCTCTTATAATTCACCCCTCCACTTT. Translation: CASSKGERLSYNSPLHF.

The V and J genes are TRBV5-8 and TRBJ2-3, with D maybe TRBD2 (7 bases). The CDR3 covers 17 residues. Trimming pared 3 bases from V and 7 bases from J, leaving 24 bases between. Germline V lookup: CDR1 SGHTS, CDR2 YDEGEE. In DNA, the CDR3 is TGTGCCAGCAGCTGGGGAACATGGGAGGGGGACTCATATACGCAGTATTTT. Translated, it gives CASSWGTWEGDSYTQYF. The variable domain in full, with the rest retrieved from reference TRBV5-8 and TRBJ2-3, is EAGVTQSPTHLIKTRGQQATLRCSPISGHTSVYWYQQALGLGLQFLLWYDEGEERNRGNFPPRFSGRQFPNYSSELNVNALELEDSALYLCASSWGTWEGDSYTQYFGPGTRLTVL.

This chain uses TRBV5-6 with TRBJ2-1; 7 bases map to TRBD1. This CDR3 region has 13 residues. The ends lost 6 bases at V and 6 bases at J; junction bases unmatched: 6. The germline V gene encodes CDR1 SGHDT and CDR2 YYEEEE. CDR3 in amino acids: CASIGTAGNEQFF. In DNA form, the CDR3 reads TGTGCCAGCATCGGGACAGCTGGCAATGAGCAGTTCTTC.

The rearrangement links TRBV10-1 to TRBJ2-7; D assignment may be TRBD1 or TRBD2 (5 bases each). CDR3 length equals 15 residues. Germline V gene data show CDR1 as WNHNN and CDR2 as SYGVQD (reference sequence). Deletions cut 0 bases from V and 3 bases from J, with 12 bases between. The chain's CDR3 is CASSESGVQGYEQYF. The CDR3 DNA sequence: TGCGCCAGCAGTGAGTCGGGGGTGCAGGGCTACGAGCAGTACTTC.

This chain joins TRBV4-2 and TRBJ1-4; D is uncertain. Germline CDR1 reads LGHNA; CDR2 reads YNFKEQ. CDR3 size: 14 residues. Between the trimmed V and J ends, which lost 4 bases and 5 bases, there was a span of 11 bases. The CDR3 DNA reads TGTGCCAGCAGCCCCGCCGGGAGGAATGAAAAACTGTTTTTT. The encoded protein is CASSPAGRNEKLFF.

The V gene is TRBV28, the J gene TRBJ2-2; weak D call: TRBD2 (5 bases). Germline V CDR1 and CDR2: MDHEN, SYDVKM. Trimming stripped 7 bases from V and 7 bases from J, with 16 bases between. This CDR3 comprises 14 residues. CDR3 residues: CASTRAVGFGELFF. In nucleotides, the CDR3 is TGTGCCAGCACCCGAGCGGTCGGCTTCGGGGAGCTGTTTTTT.

CDR3 in DNA: TGTGCCAGCAGTTTGGGGACAGGGACCGAGCAGTACTTC. Translating it yields CASSLGTGTEQYF. The rearrangement uses TRBV6-6 and TRBJ2-7; 9 bases map to TRBD1. CDR1 and CDR2 (germline): MNHNY, SVGAGI (reference sequence). This CDR3 has 13 residues. With 4 bases clipped from V and 6 bases from J, the junction kept 4 bases outside the gene matches.

J is TRBJ2-1 and V is TRBV9; TRBD2 might be the D (6 bases). The germline V and J ends were trimmed by 3 bases and 3 bases, with 13 bases remaining between them. Germline V gene lookup returns CDR1 SGDLS and CDR2 YYNGEE. The CDR3 length is 15 residues. The CDR3 DNA reads as TGTGCCAGCAGCGGGGATAGCGGCAACTACAATGAGCAGTTCTTC. Translated, it gives CASSGDSGNYNEQFF. Full variable domain (remainder filled in from reference TRBV9 and TRBJ2-1): DSGVTQTPKHLITATGQRVTLRCSPRSGDLSVYWYQQSLDQGLQFLIQYYNGEERAKGNILERFSAQQFPDLHSELNLSSLELGDSALYFCASSGDSGNYNEQFFGPGTRLTVL.

The V call is TRBV4-1, the J call TRBJ2-2; 10 nucleotides agree with TRBD1. This CDR3 comprises 18 residues. Trimming took 0 bases from V and 5 from J; bases not matched to a gene: 9. Germline CDR1 reads MGHRA; CDR2 reads YSYEKL. CDR3 in amino acids: CASSQESTGTGVTGELFF. Here the CDR3 DNA reads TGCGCCAGCAGCCAAGAAAGTACCGGGACAGGGGTAACCGGGGAGCTGTTTTTT.

The rearrangement links TRBV27 to TRBJ2-7; 10 bases are shared with TRBD1. V was clipped by 3 bases and J by 7 bases; unmatched bases: 6. The CDR3 is made up of 14 amino acids. Germline values: CDR1 MNHEY, CDR2 SMNVEV (reference sequence). Here the CDR3 reads CASSLTGGSHEQYF. In nucleotides, the CDR3 is TGTGCCAGCAGTTTGACAGGGGGCTCGCATGAGCAGTACTTC.